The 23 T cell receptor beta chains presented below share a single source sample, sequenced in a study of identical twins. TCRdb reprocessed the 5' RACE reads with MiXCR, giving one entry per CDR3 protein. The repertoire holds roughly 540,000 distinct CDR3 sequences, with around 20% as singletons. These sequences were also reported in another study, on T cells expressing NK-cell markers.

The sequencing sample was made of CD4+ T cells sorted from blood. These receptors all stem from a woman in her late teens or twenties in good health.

CDR3 DNA sequence: TGTGCCAGCAGCTTAGGCAGGCAGTCTGGAAACACCATATATTTT. It yields the protein CASSLGRQSGNTIYF. The chain links TRBV13 to TRBJ1-3; the D is unclear. CDR1 PRHDT and CDR2 FYEKMQ come from the germline V gene (reference sequence). The CDR3 runs to 15 residues. Trimming shortened V by 0 bases and J by 1 base, and 7 bases separated the two germline ends. The whole variable domain, remainder taken from reference TRBV13 and TRBJ1-3, is AAGVIQSPRHLIKEKRETATLKCYPIPRHDTVYWYQQGPGQDPQFLISFYEKMQSDKGSIPDRFSAQQFSDYHSELNMSSLELGDSALYFCASSLGRQSGNTIYFGEGSWLTVV.

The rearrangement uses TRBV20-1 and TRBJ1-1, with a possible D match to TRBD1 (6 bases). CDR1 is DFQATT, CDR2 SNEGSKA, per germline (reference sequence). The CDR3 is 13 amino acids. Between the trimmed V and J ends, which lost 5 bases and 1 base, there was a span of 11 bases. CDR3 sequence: CSALKDRNTEAFF. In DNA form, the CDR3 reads TGCAGTGCTCTAAAGGACAGGAACACTGAAGCTTTCTTT.

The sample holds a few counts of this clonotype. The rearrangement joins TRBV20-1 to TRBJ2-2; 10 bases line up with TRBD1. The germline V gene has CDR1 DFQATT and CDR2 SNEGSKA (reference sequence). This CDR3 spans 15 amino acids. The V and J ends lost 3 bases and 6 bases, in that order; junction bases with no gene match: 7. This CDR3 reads CSARGRQGASGELFF. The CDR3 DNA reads TGCAGTGCTAGGGGAAGACAGGGGGCTTCCGGGGAGCTGTTTTTT.

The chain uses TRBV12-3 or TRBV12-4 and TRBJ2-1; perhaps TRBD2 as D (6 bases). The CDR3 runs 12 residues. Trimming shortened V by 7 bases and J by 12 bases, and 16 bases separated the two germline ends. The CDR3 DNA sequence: TGTGCCAGCAACCTTCAGGAGGGAGGGCAGTTCTTC. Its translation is CASNLQEGGQFF.

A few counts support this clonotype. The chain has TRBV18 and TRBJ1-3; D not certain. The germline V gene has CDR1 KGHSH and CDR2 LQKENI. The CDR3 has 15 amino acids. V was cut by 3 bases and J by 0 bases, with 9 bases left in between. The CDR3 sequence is CASSPLLTSGNTIYF. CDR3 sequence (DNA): TGTGCCAGCTCACCTCTCCTTACCTCTGGAAACACCATATATTTT.

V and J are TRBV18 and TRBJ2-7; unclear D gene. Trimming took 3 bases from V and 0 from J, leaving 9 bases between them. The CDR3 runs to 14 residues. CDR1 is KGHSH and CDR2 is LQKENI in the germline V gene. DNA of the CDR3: TGTGCCAGCTCACCTCTCGCGAGCTCCTACGAGCAGTACTTC. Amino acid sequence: CASSPLASSYEQYF.

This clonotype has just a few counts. CDR3 residues: CASSPGHYGYTF. The CDR3 DNA follows: TGTGCCAGCAGCCCGGGACACTATGGCTACACCTTC. The rearrangement uses TRBV5-6 and TRBJ1-2; possible D gene TRBD1, 5 bases. With 4 bases removed from V and 3 bases from J, the gap between germline ends came to 7 bases. CDR1 and CDR2 (germline): SGHDT, YYEEEE. This CDR3 comprises 12 residues.

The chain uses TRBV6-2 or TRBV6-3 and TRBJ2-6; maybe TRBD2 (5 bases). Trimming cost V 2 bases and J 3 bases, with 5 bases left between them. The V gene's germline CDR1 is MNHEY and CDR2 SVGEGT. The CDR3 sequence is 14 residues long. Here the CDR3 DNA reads TGTGCCAGCAGTTACCGGGGTGGGGCCAACGTCCTGACTTTC. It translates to CASSYRGGANVLTF.

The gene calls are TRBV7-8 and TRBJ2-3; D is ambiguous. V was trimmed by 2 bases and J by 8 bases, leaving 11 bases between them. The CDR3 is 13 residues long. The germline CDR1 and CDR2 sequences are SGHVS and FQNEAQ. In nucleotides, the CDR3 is TGTGCCAGCAGCTTAAGAAAGGAATTTACGCAGTATTTT. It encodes CASSLRKEFTQYF.

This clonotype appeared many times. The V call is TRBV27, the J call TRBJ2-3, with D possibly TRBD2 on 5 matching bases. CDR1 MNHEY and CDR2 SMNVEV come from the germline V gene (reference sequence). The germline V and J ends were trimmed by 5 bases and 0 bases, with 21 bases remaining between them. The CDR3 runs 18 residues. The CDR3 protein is CASSRRHPGLTSTDTQYF. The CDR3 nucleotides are TGTGCCAGCAGTCGCCGCCACCCCGGACTTACTAGCACAGATACGCAGTATTTT.

The CDR3 DNA is TGTGCCAGCACAGGGGGCCCAACCTACGAGCAGTACTTC. Its translation is CASTGGPTYEQYF. The V and J genes are TRBV7-8 and TRBJ2-7, with TRBD1 matching 8 bases. This CDR3 has 13 amino acids. The germline gives CDR1 SGHVS, CDR2 FQNEAQ. The V gene end was trimmed by 7 bases and the J gene end by 2 bases; junction bases not matched to a gene: 4.

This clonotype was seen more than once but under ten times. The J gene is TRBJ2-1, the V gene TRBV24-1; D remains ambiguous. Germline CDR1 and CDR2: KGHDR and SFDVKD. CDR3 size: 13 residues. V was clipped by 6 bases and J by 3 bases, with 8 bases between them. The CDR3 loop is CATSQDGYNEQFF. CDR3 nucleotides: TGTGCCACCAGTCAAGACGGCTACAATGAGCAGTTCTTC.

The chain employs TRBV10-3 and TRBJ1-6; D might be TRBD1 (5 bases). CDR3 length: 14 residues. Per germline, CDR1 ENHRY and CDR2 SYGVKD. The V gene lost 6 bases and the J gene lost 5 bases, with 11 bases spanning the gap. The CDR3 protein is CAISNGQNNSPLHF. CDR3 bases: TGTGCCATCAGCAATGGACAAAATAATTCACCCCTCCACTTT.

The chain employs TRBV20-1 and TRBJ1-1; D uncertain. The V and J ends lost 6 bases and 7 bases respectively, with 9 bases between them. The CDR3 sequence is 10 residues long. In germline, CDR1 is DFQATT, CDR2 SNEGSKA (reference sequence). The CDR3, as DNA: TGCAGTGCCCCAGAGGGTGAAGCTTTCTTT. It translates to CSAPEGEAFF.

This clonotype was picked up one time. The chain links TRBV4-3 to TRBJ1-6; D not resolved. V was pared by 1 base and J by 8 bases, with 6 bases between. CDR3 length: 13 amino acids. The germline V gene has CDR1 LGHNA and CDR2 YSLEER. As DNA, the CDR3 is TGCGCCAGCAGCCAAGCGAGGTATTCACCCCTCCACTTT. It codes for CASSQARYSPLHF.

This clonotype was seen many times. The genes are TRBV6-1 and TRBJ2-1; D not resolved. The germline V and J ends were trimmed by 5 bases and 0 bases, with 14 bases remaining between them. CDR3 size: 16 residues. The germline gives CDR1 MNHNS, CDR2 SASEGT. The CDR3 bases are TGTGCCAGCAGTACGAGACTGGGAAGCTCCTACAATGAGCAGTTCTTC. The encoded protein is CASSTRLGSSYNEQFF.

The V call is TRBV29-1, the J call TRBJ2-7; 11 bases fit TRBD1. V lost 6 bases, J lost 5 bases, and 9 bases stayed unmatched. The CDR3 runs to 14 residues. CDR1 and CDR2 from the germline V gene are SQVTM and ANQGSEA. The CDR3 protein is CSVLRTGGRNEQYF. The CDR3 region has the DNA TGCAGCGTCCTCCGGACAGGGGGCCGGAACGAGCAGTACTTC.

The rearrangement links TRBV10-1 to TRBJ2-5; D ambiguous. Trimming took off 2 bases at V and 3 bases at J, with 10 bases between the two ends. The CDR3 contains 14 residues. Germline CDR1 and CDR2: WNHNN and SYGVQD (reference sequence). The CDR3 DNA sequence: TGCGCCAGCAGTGAGAGAGGCGGTAAAGAGACCCAGTACTTC. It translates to CASSERGGKETQYF.

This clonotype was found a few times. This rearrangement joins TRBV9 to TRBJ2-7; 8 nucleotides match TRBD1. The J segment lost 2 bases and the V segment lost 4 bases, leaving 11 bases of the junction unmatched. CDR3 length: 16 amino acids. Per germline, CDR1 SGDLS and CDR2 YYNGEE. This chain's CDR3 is CASSHTGQGRPYEQYF. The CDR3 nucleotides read TGTGCCAGCAGCCATACTGGACAGGGCCGTCCCTACGAGCAGTACTTC.

The CDR3 here is CSVAQTGFSYEQYF. CDR3 DNA: TGCAGCGTAGCCCAGACAGGTTTCTCCTACGAGCAGTACTTC. The chain is built from TRBV29-1 and TRBJ2-7; weak D call: TRBD1 (6 bases). The CDR3 is 14 residues long. Looked up from germline, CDR1 is SQVTM and CDR2 is ANQGSEA. The V end lost 6 bases, the J end lost 0 bases, and 15 bases lay between the germline ends.

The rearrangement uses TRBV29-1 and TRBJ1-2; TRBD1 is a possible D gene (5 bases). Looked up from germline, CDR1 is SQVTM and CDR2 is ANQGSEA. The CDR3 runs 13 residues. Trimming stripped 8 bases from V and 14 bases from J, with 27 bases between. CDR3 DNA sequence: TGCAGCATATGGAAGATCCGGGACGGCTCTTATACCTTC. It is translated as CSIWKIRDGSYTF. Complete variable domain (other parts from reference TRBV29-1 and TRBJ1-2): SAVISQKPSRDICQRGTSLTIQCQVDSQVTMMFWYRQQPGQSLTLIATANQGSEATYESGFVIDKFPISRPNLTFSTLTVSNMSPEDSSIYLCSIWKIRDGSYTFGSGTRLTVV.

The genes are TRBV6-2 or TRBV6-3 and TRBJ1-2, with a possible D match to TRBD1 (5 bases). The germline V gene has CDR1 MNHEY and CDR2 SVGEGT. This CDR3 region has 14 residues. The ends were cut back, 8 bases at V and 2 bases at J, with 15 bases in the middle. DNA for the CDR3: TGTGCCAGCCAGCTTATGCGGGGGAACTATGGCTACACCTTC. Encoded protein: CASQLMRGNYGYTF.

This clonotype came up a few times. CDR3 nucleotides: TGTGCCAGCAGTAATGGGCAGGGGATAGTTTCGGACTATGGCTACACCTTC. Amino acids: CASSNGQGIVSDYGYTF. The chain couples TRBV28 to TRBJ1-2; maybe TRBD1 (6 bases). The CDR3 runs 17 residues. V lost 5 bases and J 3 bases, leaving 22 bases between the germline ends. CDR1 is MDHEN, CDR2 SYDVKM, per germline.